This T cell receptor (beta chain) emerged from a study of blood T cells in healthy people across ages (dated by TCRdb to 2015 to 2017). Regarding the study in general: In model experiments, template switching captured about one uniquely barcoded TCR beta cDNA molecule for every two T cells. To track age-related changes in TCR beta repertoire diversity, the study relied on deep sequencing normalized with unique cDNA molecular identifiers. Four age groups were formed from the donors: young (average approximately 15 years), middle-aged (more than 35), aged (roughly 56) and long-lived (82). Donors of different ages were randomly distributed across sequencing lanes to avoid experimental bias. For two donors (one aged 18 to 30 and one aged 80 or older), the study analyzed two additional independent replicas of 1 million unique cDNA reads from the same blood draw.

Only a few counts were recorded for this clonotype. Which antigen it targets is not known. Base quality data are lacking; no much larger clone is found one base away. Library preparation was by 5' RACE. The sequencer listed for this sample is Illumina HiSeq 2500. A second roughly 6 to 12 cycle PCR used a sample-barcoded 5' primer and a J-beta primer mix. A unique molecular identifier was introduced onto each TCR beta cDNA molecule by a template-switch 5' adaptor carrying 12 random nucleotides. At least 3 million CDR3-containing paired-end reads were obtained from each sample. All of the RNA was converted into first-strand cDNA using the Mint cDNA synthesis kit, with a TRBC-specific oligonucleotide serving as the primer. Following uracil-DNA glycosylase treatment, a first 18-cycle PCR with universal primers M1SS and BC2_uni_R was performed on all cDNA. Per the original workflow: Normalization of each sample was performed by random selection of 1 million high-quality reads, each carrying a distinct molecular identifier. Instead of being binned into consensus sequences, reads with shared molecular identifiers were discarded. CDR3 identification, clonotype clustering and error correction used MiTCR with a Q25 quality threshold and the strictest error-elimination algorithm. Lower-bound total TCR beta diversity was estimated with a nonparametric unseen species model using Euler transformation. Clones were called with MiXCR by TCRdb after fastp trimmed the public reads at Q25, and only in-frame beta chains were retained. Rows are unified per CDR3 protein, each entry keeping the most common DNA and genes. It is TCRdb's table, rather than the study itself, that gives the V and J calls and clone size. This sample lists about 1.7 million distinct CDR3 sequences; over 25% were detected once. The ten largest make up approximately 7.7% of the sample.

Systemically healthy Caucasian individuals from Russia, around 38 in total and aged about 6 to 95 years, were included as donors. Each donor gave approximately 9.4 milliliters of peripheral blood, drawn into EDTA-treated Vacutainer tubes. Ficoll-Paque density-gradient centrifugation was used to isolate PBMCs, with at least 6 million per sample. Total RNA, at least 5 micrograms per sample, was extracted from PBMCs with Trizol reagent. For every donor, flow cytometry on a PBMC aliquot measured the percentage of naive CD45RAhigh/CD27high T cells. V is shortened by 3 bases, J by 0 bases, and the region joining them spans 16 bases. From the cysteine up to the phenylalanine, the CDR3 has a length of 16 residues. This entry keeps only the CDR3 DNA: 48 bases, framed from base 1. From a lookup of the germline V gene (reference sequence), CDR1 and CDR2 are DFQATT and SNEGSKA. Beyond this particular receptor, the publication reports: The CMV infection status of donors was not known, potentially confounding age-related changes in expanded clonotypes. As age increased, observed TCR beta diversity per million T cells dropped in a roughly linear way, and a significant reduction was already evident by age about 36. Estimates of total diversity based on one million sequenced T cells were considered lower bounds and underestimates. Conclusive comparison of naive and antigen-experienced compartments was prevented by the profiling of bulk unsorted PBMCs. A strong correlation was found between observed TCR beta diversity and the percentage of naive T cells measured by flow cytometry. Compared with the aged group, the long-lived group had more naive CD4+ T cells, fewer expanded clones and increased TCR diversity, suggesting age selection.

This sequence originates from a woman under 40 in good health. The sequencing input was blood. The rearranged chain carries TRBV20-1 and TRBJ2-3, with no confidently assigned D gene. In nucleotide form, the sequence is TGCAGTGCTAGCTCGGTCCCCTCAACTAGCACAGATACGCAGTATTTT. The translation is CSASSVPSTSTDTQYF.